This passage covers 26 T cell receptor beta chains from one sample sequenced in a study of regulatory T cells in long-lasting Graves disease. As to time point: newly diagnosed GD, antithyroid drugs for less than 3 months. Construction of the TCR library relied on RNA isolated from PBMCs. The TCR beta library used iRepertoire HTBI primers with Arm-PCR amplification of CDR3. TCRdb reanalysed the multiplex PCR reads using MiXCR and keeps one entry per CDR3 protein. The data contain 420,000 or so distinct CDR3 sequences, less than 20% of them seen just once; the ten biggest clones take up approximately 22%. These records were also assigned to another study, of T cells in Graves' hyperthyroidism and ophthalmopathy.

Sequencing was performed on peripheral blood mononuclear cells (PBMCs), taken at new diagnosis, from a patient treated with antithyroid drugs. These receptors were obtained from a young woman with Graves disease.

In this sample, this clonotype turned up a few times. The chain uses TRBV6-5 and TRBJ2-5; either TRBD1 or TRBD2 may fit D (5 bases each). The CDR3 has 14 residues. Germline CDR1 is MNHEY and CDR2 is SVGAGI. V was shortened by 2 bases and J by 4 bases, with 11 bases between the two germline ends. The CDR3 DNA sequence: TGTGCCAGCAGTTACGGGGGAATGGGAGAGACCCAGTACTTC. This translates into CASSYGGMGETQYF.

Details on this clonotype: This may stem from a read error, because a much larger clone lies one nucleotide away. The V call is TRBV10-3, the J call TRBJ2-1; 11 bases fit TRBD1. Germline V CDR1 and CDR2: ENHRY, SYGVKD. CDR3 length: 16 residues. V lost 6 bases and J lost 7; bases outside the gene matches: 11. CDR3 in amino acids: CAIRPSGQGVFNEQFF. The CDR3 DNA reads TGTGCCATCAGGCCTTCGGGACAGGGGGTCTTTAATGAGCAGTTCTTC.

This clonotype appeared a few times. V usage is TRBV24-1 and J usage is TRBJ2-1, with unresolved D. The CDR3 is made up of 11 amino acids. Germline CDR1 reads KGHDR; CDR2 reads SFDVKD. Trimming took off 5 bases at V and 8 bases at J, with 6 bases between the two ends. CDR3 coding DNA: TGTGCCACCAGTGGCTGGGATGAGCAGTTCTTC. Encoded protein: CATSGWDEQFF.

This clonotype was recorded at least ten times. The chain has TRBV28 and TRBJ1-4, with D possibly being TRBD1 (5 bases). Germline V lookup: CDR1 MDHEN, CDR2 SYDVKM. The germline V and J ends were trimmed by 6 bases and 2 bases, with 22 bases remaining between them. The length of the CDR3 is 18 residues. CDR3 DNA sequence: TGTGCCAGCAGCTACCGGGACCCTAGTTGGCGGACTAATGAAAAACTGTTTTTT. Protein product: CASSYRDPSWRTNEKLFF.

This clonotype was picked up a small number of times. V usage is TRBV6-5 and J usage is TRBJ2-1; D not certain. There are 15 residues in the CDR3. Germline V gene lookup returns CDR1 MNHEY and CDR2 SVGAGI. Trimming took 0 bases from V and 3 from J, leaving 9 bases between them. Written as DNA, the CDR3 is TGTGCCAGCAGTTACTCCAGCAGCCTCTACAATGAGCAGTTCTTC. Translation: CASSYSSSLYNEQFF.

The J gene is TRBJ2-1, the V gene TRBV19; D is possibly TRBD2 (7 bases). The CDR3 sequence is 15 residues long. The V end lost 2 bases, the J end lost 5 bases, and 13 bases lay between the germline ends. CDR1 is LNHDA, CDR2 SQIVND, per germline (reference sequence). CDR3 sequence: CASSIRAGADNEQFF. The CDR3 DNA reads as TGTGCCAGTAGTATAAGGGCGGGGGCGGACAATGAGCAGTTCTTC.

This chain uses TRBV7-2 with TRBJ2-2; D is unclear. V was cut by 4 bases and J by 5 bases, with 14 bases left in between. The CDR3 totals 15 residues. Germline CDR1 and CDR2: SGHTA and FQGNSA. The CDR3 protein is CASSWVGLGTGELFF. The CDR3 bases are TGTGCCAGCAGCTGGGTCGGGCTTGGGACCGGGGAGCTGTTTTTT.

Ten or more counts support this clonotype. V is TRBV6-2 or TRBV6-3 and J is TRBJ1-1, with D maybe TRBD1 (6 bases). Trimming cost V 3 bases and J 0 bases, with 14 bases left between them. The CDR3 has 16 amino acids. Looked up from germline, CDR1 is MNHEY and CDR2 is SVGEGT. CDR3 nucleotide sequence: TGTGCCAGCAGTTATTCTCGACAGGACATGAACACTGAAGCTTTCTTT. This gives the protein CASSYSRQDMNTEAFF.

About this clonotype: A much larger clone is a single base away; this may be a read error. The chain joins TRBV2 to TRBJ1-1, with D uncertain. The V gene lost 8 bases and the J gene lost 1 base, with 8 bases spanning the gap. The CDR3 contains 12 residues. The germline gives CDR1 SNHLY, CDR2 FYNNEI. The CDR3 nucleotides read TGTGCCAGCGGGTACAGGAACACTGAAGCTTTCTTT. Protein sequence: CASGYRNTEAFF.

This clonotype was seen only a few times. This chain uses TRBV29-1 with TRBJ1-4, with D perhaps matching TRBD1 (5 bases). This CDR3 has 13 amino acids. Germline V lookup: CDR1 SQVTM, CDR2 ANQGSEA. Trimming removed 3 bases from V and 10 bases from J, with 15 bases in between. CDR3 coding DNA: TGCAGCGTTGATCTCGGAGGGGCTGGAAAACTGTTTTTT. It yields the protein CSVDLGGAGKLFF.

This rearrangement joins TRBV2 to TRBJ2-1, with TRBD2 matching over 11 bases. The J segment lost 7 bases and the V segment lost 4 bases, leaving 6 bases of the junction unmatched. This CDR3 comprises 15 residues. Germline CDR1 reads SNHLY; CDR2 reads FYNNEI. CDR3 sequence reads: CASSVAGGPSNEQFF. CDR3 nucleotide sequence: TGTGCCAGCAGTGTAGCGGGAGGGCCGTCAAATGAGCAGTTCTTC.

The chain has TRBV9 and TRBJ2-7; D is unclear. Looked up from germline, CDR1 is SGDLS and CDR2 is YYNGEE. The CDR3 runs to 15 residues. Trimming removed 0 bases from V and 0 bases from J, with 10 bases in between. In nucleotides, the CDR3 is TGTGCCAGCAGCGTAGAGGCCACCAGCTCCTACGAGCAGTACTTC. Protein product: CASSVEATSSYEQYF.

The chain recombines TRBV12-3 or TRBV12-4 with TRBJ2-5; perhaps TRBD1 as D (6 bases). CDR3 length: 13 amino acids. V shed 6 bases and J shed 5 bases, with 13 bases lying between them. The CDR3 loop is CASSQGSWETQYF. The CDR3 bases are TGTGCCAGCAGCCAGGGGTCCTGGGAGACCCAGTACTTC.

This sequence joins TRBV30 and TRBJ2-5; D is perhaps TRBD2 (5 bases). Germline V lookup: CDR1 GTSNPN, CDR2 SVGIG (reference sequence). The V and J ends lost 3 bases and 5 bases respectively, with 19 bases between them. The CDR3 is made up of 15 amino acids. CDR3 coding DNA: TGTGCCTGGAGAACTTTGACTCGGCGAGGGGAGACCCAGTACTTC. Its protein is CAWRTLTRRGETQYF.

This clonotype was seen at least ten times. This chain joins TRBV12-3 or TRBV12-4 and TRBJ2-1; possibly TRBD2 for D (6 bases). This CDR3 has 15 amino acids. Trimming removed 1 base at V and 2 bases at J, with 9 bases between. The CDR3 region has the DNA TGTGCCAGCAGTTTAGTAGGACTAACCTACAATGAGCAGTTCTTC. Protein sequence: CASSLVGLTYNEQFF.

This clonotype was observed many times. The chain links TRBV11-2 to TRBJ2-5; TRBD2 agrees at 9 bases. CDR1 SGHAT and CDR2 FQNNGV come from the germline V gene. After removal of 4 bases from V and 2 bases from J, the junction contained 8 bases not matched to a gene. The CDR3 extends over 16 amino acids. The CDR3 DNA sequence: TGTGCCAGCAGCTACCGGCTAGCGGGACGGCAAGAGACCCAGTACTTC. Translation gives CASSYRLAGRQETQYF.

The J gene is TRBJ2-7, the V gene TRBV20-1, with 10 bases that match TRBD2. The junction had 5 bases not matched to a gene; V was cut back by 6 bases and J by 6 bases. Germline CDR1 reads DFQATT; CDR2 reads SNEGSKA (reference sequence). The CDR3 is 12 residues long. The CDR3 coding sequence is TGCAGTGCCGCAAGGACTAGCGGCGAGCAGTACTTC. It codes for CSAARTSGEQYF.

This clonotype was observed at least ten times. The chain recombines TRBV6-2 or TRBV6-3 with TRBJ2-3, with 14 bases that match TRBD2. Germline V gene sequence: CDR1 MNHEY, CDR2 SVGEGT. The V gene end was trimmed by 7 bases and the J gene end by 3 bases; junction bases not matched to a gene: 12. This CDR3 has 18 amino acids. The CDR3 spells CASTLPPRLAGGTDTQYF. As DNA, the CDR3 is TGTGCCAGCACCCTACCCCCCCGACTAGCGGGAGGGACAGATACGCAGTATTTT.

This clonotype has more than one count but fewer than ten. The chain recombines TRBV4-3 with TRBJ1-4, with D hard to call. V lost 4 bases, J lost 0 bases, and 12 bases lay in between. Germline V gene sequence: CDR1 LGHNA, CDR2 YSLEER. There are 16 residues in the CDR3. DNA for the CDR3: TGCGCCAGCAGCCCAGAGGGAGGAGCAACTAATGAAAAACTGTTTTTT. This gives the protein CASSPEGGATNEKLFF.

V and J are TRBV5-4 and TRBJ2-1, with 9 bases that match TRBD2. The CDR3 runs to 14 residues. The V gene's germline CDR1 is SGHNT and CDR2 YYREEE (reference sequence). V was pared by 7 bases and J by 7 bases, with 9 bases of the junction left unmatched. CDR3 nucleotides: TGTGCCAGCTCCCCGGGGAGCGGGAGGAATGAGCAGTTCTTC. Translated: CASSPGSGRNEQFF.

The chain carries TRBV6-1 and TRBJ2-5; D might be TRBD2 (7 bases). This CDR3 is 14 amino acids long. Germline loops: CDR1 MNHNS, CDR2 SASEGT. Trimming shortened V by 6 bases and J by 2 bases, and 13 bases separated the two germline ends. The CDR3 DNA sequence: TGTGCCAGCAGAGAGGGGGGGTTGCAAGAGACCCAGTACTTC. It is translated as CASREGGLQETQYF.

Details on this clonotype: A read error likely explains this, since a far larger clone differs by one base. The chain has TRBV27 and TRBJ2-1, with 12 positions matching TRBD1. J was trimmed by 10 bases and V by 6 bases; bases with no gene match: 7. Germline CDR1 is MNHEY and CDR2 is SMNVEV (reference sequence). CDR3 length equals 14 residues. The CDR3 DNA sequence: TGTGCCAGCAGGGCCGGGACAGGGGGCTACGAGCAGTTCTTC. This translates into CASRAGTGGYEQFF.

There are many counts of this clonotype. This rearrangement joins TRBV11-3 to TRBJ2-7; D is perhaps TRBD1 (6 bases). Trimming stripped 5 bases from V and 0 bases from J, with 17 bases between. The germline CDR1 and CDR2 sequences are SGHNT and YENEEA. The CDR3 is 16 residues long. The CDR3, as DNA: TGTGCCAGCAGCCCACGACAGGTCCCTTTCTCCTACGAGCAGTACTTC. It translates to CASSPRQVPFSYEQYF.

This clonotype was seen many times. This chain uses TRBV6-1 with TRBJ2-1; weak D call: TRBD2 (6 bases). The germline CDR1 and CDR2 sequences are MNHNS and SASEGT. This CDR3 spans 14 amino acids. V lost 5 bases and J 8 bases, leaving 16 bases between the germline ends. CDR3 sequence reads: CASSPGTWVDEQFF. CDR3 nucleotides: TGTGCCAGCAGTCCCGGGACTTGGGTGGATGAGCAGTTCTTC.

This clonotype came up many times. The chain uses TRBV11-2 and TRBJ2-3; D uncertain. CDR3 size: 11 residues. The ends were cut back, 5 bases at V and 6 bases at J, with 6 bases in the middle. The germline gives CDR1 SGHAT, CDR2 FQNNGV. CDR3 loop: CASSRRDTQYF. DNA of the CDR3: TGTGCCAGCAGCCGCAGGGATACGCAGTATTTT. Using reference TRBV11-2 and TRBJ2-3 for the parts outside the CDR3, the full variable domain is EAGVAQSPRYKIIEKRQSVAFWCNPISGHATLYWYQQILGQGPKLLIQFQNNGVVDDSQLPKDRFSAERLKGVDSTLKIQPAKLEDSAVYLCASSRRDTQYFGPGTRLTVL.

The chain couples TRBV5-1 to TRBJ2-1; 9 nucleotides line up with TRBD1. This CDR3 contains 15 residues. The V gene end was trimmed by 4 bases and the J gene end by 3 bases; junction bases not matched to a gene: 5. The germline V gene has CDR1 SGHRS and CDR2 YFSETQ. Written as DNA, the CDR3 is TGCGCCAGCAGCACAACAGGGGGCGTCTACAATGAGCAGTTCTTC. It is translated as CASSTTGGVYNEQFF.